The clone carrying this T cell receptor (beta chain) was counted a few times. Antigen: not known. An end of the junction does not agree with germline; a read error may underlie this. These data are taken from a study of T cells in Graves' hyperthyroidism and ophthalmopathy. General study points: A model built on 13 V-J features separated ophthalmopathy from stable hyperthyroidism.

Lactation, pregnancy, other autoimmune disease or uncontrolled infection excluded patients. Fresh peripheral blood, approximately 10 ml, was the source of the PBMCs. The CDR3 contains 12 residues. It was RNA transcripts that yielded the amplified TCR beta CDR3 regions. The primer set for the first-round RT-PCR of the TCR CDR3 was HTBI. One entry per CDR3 protein, called by TCRdb with MiXCR from the multiplex PCR reads. The repertoire holds 200,000 to 250,000 distinct CDR3 sequences, with roughly 17% as singletons. The chain uses TRBV12-3 or TRBV12-4 and TRBJ1-5; no reliable D call. The sample taken for sequencing was blood. This clonotype originated in a man between 45 and 60 years old with Graves' hyperthyroidism. CDR3 DNA: TGTGCCAGCAGTTCCCGCAATCAGCGCCAGCATTTT. Translation: CASSSRNQRQHF.